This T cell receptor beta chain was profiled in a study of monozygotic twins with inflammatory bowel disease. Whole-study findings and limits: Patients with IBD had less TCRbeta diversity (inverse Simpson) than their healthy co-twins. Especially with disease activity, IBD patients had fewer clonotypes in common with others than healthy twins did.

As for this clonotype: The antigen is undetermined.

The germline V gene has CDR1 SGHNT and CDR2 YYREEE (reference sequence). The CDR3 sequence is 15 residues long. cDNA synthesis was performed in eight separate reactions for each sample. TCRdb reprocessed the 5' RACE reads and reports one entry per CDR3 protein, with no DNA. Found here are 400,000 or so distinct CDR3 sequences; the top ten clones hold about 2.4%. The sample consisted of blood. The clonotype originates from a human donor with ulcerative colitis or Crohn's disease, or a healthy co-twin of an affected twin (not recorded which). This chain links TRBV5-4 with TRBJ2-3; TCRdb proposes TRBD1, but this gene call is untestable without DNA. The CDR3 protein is CASSDWDRATDTQYF.